The TCR beta chain described here comes from a study of OX40 agonist ivuxolimab in advanced cancers. About the study: Mean age about 60 years, range about 23 to 85; about 81% male. Partial responses were achieved by three patients, of whom one had hepatocellular carcinoma and two had cutaneous melanoma.

CDR1 and CDR2 from the germline V gene are SGHVS and FNYEAQ. The CDR3 is 11 amino acids. Deletions cut 6 bases from V and 6 bases from J, with 8 bases between. Profiled with immunoSEQ multiplex PCR; TCRdb holds only in-frame clones, not every one. The sample yields roughly 80,000 clones, around four fifths seen once. This clonotype originated in an adult with an advanced solid tumor such as melanoma, head and neck, liver or kidney cancer. The V call is TRBV7-6, the J call TRBJ1-1; D call uncertain. Sequenced here: CD4+ or CD8+ T cells sorted from blood, sampled in a trial of the OX40 agonist ivuxolimab. The CDR3 region is CASSLLSEAFF. CDR3 DNA: TGTGCCAGCAGTTTATTGTCTGAAGCTTTCTTT.